These 10 T cell receptor beta chains were all obtained from the same sample, sequenced in a study of chemoradiotherapy in HPV16-positive cancers (dated by TCRdb to between 2021 and 2023). The method behind the library was the immunoSEQ multiplex PCR assay. This immuneACCESS table, as held by TCRdb, lists in-frame sequences with V and J called but not all clones. Of the missing ones, under half trace to an unresolved V gene in checked studies; the others have no known cause. This sample gives about 35,000 clones in total; 92% of them show up just once. Roughly 3.9% of the sample is taken by the ten largest. Sequences were derived from blood, sampled from a patient who underwent chemoradiotherapy. The receptor source for this set is a human donor with HPV-associated anogenital cancer.

This rearrangement joins TRBV5-1 to TRBJ2-3; the D call may be TRBD1 or TRBD2 (6 bases each). The CDR3 is 14 amino acids. The V gene's germline CDR1 is SGHRS and CDR2 YFSETQ. V lost 5 bases and J 4 bases, leaving 14 bases between the germline ends. This CDR3 reads CASSQQGGPDTQYF. The CDR3 DNA reads as TGCGCCAGCAGTCAACAGGGAGGTCCAGATACGCAGTATTTT.

The chain couples TRBV7-9 to TRBJ1-4; TRBD1 matches 7 bases. Per germline, CDR1 SEHNR and CDR2 FQNEAQ (reference sequence). V trimming: 4 bases; J trimming: 7 bases; junction bases outside the gene matches: 12. The CDR3 runs 16 residues. The CDR3 loop is CASSSSLGGFGEKLFF. CDR3 coding DNA: TGTGCCAGCAGCTCTTCGCTAGGGGGCTTTGGTGAAAAACTGTTTTTT.

V and J are TRBV5-5 and TRBJ1-5; D is ambiguous. Per the germline V gene, CDR1 is SGHKS and CDR2 is YYEKEE (reference sequence). The CDR3 covers 13 residues. V shed 0 bases and J shed 11 bases, with 12 bases lying between them. The CDR3 protein is CASSLGTLESQHF. In DNA, the CDR3 is TGTGCCAGCAGCTTGGGGACTTTGGAGTCCCAGCATTTT.

The chain couples TRBV11-2 to TRBJ2-2; D perhaps matches TRBD2 (6 bases). V was cut by 5 bases and J by 3 bases, with 16 bases left in between. Looked up from germline, CDR1 is SGHAT and CDR2 is FQNNGV. The CDR3 runs to 16 residues. Here the CDR3 reads CASSQYGTRYTGELFF. CDR3 DNA sequence: TGTGCCAGCAGCCAATACGGGACTCGTTACACCGGGGAGCTGTTTTTT. The full variable domain, with the rest looked up from reference TRBV11-2 and TRBJ2-2, is EAGVAQSPRYKIIEKRQSVAFWCNPISGHATLYWYQQILGQGPKLLIQFQNNGVVDDSQLPKDRFSAERLKGVDSTLKIQPAKLEDSAVYLCASSQYGTRYTGELFFGEGSRLTVL.

The rearrangement uses TRBV9 and TRBJ2-1; D possibly corresponds to TRBD2 (9 bases). The CDR3 is 21 residues long. Trimming pared 3 bases from V and 3 bases from J, leaving 31 bases between. The germline V gene has CDR1 SGDLS and CDR2 YYNGEE. CDR3 nucleotide sequence: TGTGCCAGCAGCGGGGGAACGGACAGGGCCTTAAGCGGGGGGCACTACAATGAGCAGTTCTTC. It codes for CASSGGTDRALSGGHYNEQFF.

V and J are TRBV7-8 and TRBJ1-1; D gene ambiguous. Germline CDR1 and CDR2: SGHVS and FQNEAQ. The CDR3 spans 13 residues. V was shortened by 4 bases and J by 3 bases, with 9 bases between the two germline ends. Here the CDR3 reads CASSSLRDTEAFF. DNA for the CDR3: TGTGCCAGCAGCTCGTTACGGGACACTGAAGCTTTCTTT.

The chain recombines TRBV6-4 with TRBJ2-1, with D possibly being TRBD1 (6 bases). Germline V gives CDR1 MRHNA, CDR2 SNTAGT. Trimming took 4 bases from V and 9 from J, leaving 19 bases between them. This CDR3 spans 15 amino acids. CDR3 coding DNA: TGTGCCAGCAGTGCTAGGGCAGGGGATATGGGTGAGCAGTTCTTC. Protein product: CASSARAGDMGEQFF.

The gene calls are TRBV6-1 and TRBJ1-5; 10 bases are shared with TRBD1. The CDR3 is 15 amino acids. V shed 9 bases, J shed 1 base, and the junction held 6 bases outside the gene matches. Looked up from germline, CDR1 is MNHNS and CDR2 is SASEGT. The CDR3 loop reads CASWDRGVSNQPQHF. CDR3 bases: TGTGCCAGTTGGGACAGGGGAGTGAGCAATCAGCCCCAGCATTTT.

V and J are TRBV7-9 and TRBJ2-1, with D possibly called TRBD1 or TRBD2 (5 bases each). This CDR3 spans 13 amino acids. The V gene lost 5 bases and the J gene lost 5 bases, with 10 bases spanning the gap. Germline V gene sequence: CDR1 SEHNR, CDR2 FQNEAQ (reference sequence). CDR3 sequence reads: CASSMGPNNEQFF. The CDR3, as DNA: TGTGCCAGCAGCATGGGACCAAACAATGAGCAGTTCTTC.

The chain is built from TRBV20-1 and TRBJ2-5, with no clear D. CDR3 length equals 11 residues. The V end lost 4 bases, the J end lost 3 bases, and 6 bases lay between the germline ends. CDR1 is DFQATT, CDR2 SNEGSKA, per germline (reference sequence). CDR3 in amino acids: CSATTKETQYF. The CDR3 DNA is TGCAGTGCTACCACGAAAGAGACCCAGTACTTC.